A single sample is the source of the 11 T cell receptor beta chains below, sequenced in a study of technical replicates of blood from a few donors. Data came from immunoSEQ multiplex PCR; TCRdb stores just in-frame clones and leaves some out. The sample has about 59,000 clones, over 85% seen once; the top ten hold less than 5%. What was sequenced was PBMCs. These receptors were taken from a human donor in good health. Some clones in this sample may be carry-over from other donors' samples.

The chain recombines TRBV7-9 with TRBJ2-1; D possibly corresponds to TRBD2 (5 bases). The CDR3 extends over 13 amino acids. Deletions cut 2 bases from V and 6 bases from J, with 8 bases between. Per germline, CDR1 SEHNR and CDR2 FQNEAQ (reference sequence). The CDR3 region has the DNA TGTGCCAGCAGCTTACCGGGGTCCAATGAGCAGTTCTTC. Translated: CASSLPGSNEQFF. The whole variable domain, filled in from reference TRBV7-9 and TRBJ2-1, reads DTGVSQNPRHKITKRGQNVTFRCDPISEHNRLYWYRQTLGQGPEFLTYFQNEAQLEKSRLLSDRFSAERPKGSFSTLEIQRTEQGDSAMYLCASSLPGSNEQFFGPGTRLTVL.

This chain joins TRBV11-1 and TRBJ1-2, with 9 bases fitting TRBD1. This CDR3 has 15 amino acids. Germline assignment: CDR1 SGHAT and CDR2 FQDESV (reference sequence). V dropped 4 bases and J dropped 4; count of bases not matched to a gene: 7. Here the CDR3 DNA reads TGTGCCAGCAGCTCCGGTGGACAGGGGATCTATGGCTACACCTTC. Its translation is CASSSGGQGIYGYTF. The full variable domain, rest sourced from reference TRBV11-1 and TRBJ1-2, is EAEVAQSPRYKITEKSQAVAFWCDPISGHATLYWYRQILGQGPELLVQFQDESVVDDSQLPKDRFSAERLKGVDSTLKIQPAELGDSAMYLCASSSGGQGIYGYTFGSGTRLTVV.

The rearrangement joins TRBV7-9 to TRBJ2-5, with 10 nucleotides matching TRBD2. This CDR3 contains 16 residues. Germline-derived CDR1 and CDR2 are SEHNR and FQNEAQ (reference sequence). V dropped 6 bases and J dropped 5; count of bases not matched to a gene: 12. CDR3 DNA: TGTGCCAGCAGTAGGGGGGCTAGCGGGAGCCGGGAGACCCAGTACTTC. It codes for CASSRGASGSRETQYF.

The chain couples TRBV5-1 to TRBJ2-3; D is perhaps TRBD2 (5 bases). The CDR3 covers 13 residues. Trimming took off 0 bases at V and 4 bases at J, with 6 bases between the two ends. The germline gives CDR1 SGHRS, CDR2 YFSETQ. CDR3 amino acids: CASSLGGSDTQYF. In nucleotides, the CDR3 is TGCGCCAGCAGCTTGGGCGGGTCAGATACGCAGTATTTT.

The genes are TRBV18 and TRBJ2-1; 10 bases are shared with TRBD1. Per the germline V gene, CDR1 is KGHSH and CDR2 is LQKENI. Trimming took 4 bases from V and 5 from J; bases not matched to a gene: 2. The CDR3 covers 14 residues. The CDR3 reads CASSRGQGDNEQFF. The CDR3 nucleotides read TGTGCCAGCTCACGCGGACAGGGGGACAATGAGCAGTTCTTC.

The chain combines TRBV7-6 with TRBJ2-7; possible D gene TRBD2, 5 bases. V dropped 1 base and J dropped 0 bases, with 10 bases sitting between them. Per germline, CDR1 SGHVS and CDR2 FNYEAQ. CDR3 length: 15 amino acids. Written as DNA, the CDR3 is TGTGCCAGCAGCTTAGGAGCTGGGAGCTCCTACGAGCAGTACTTC. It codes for CASSLGAGSSYEQYF.

CDR3 sequence: CASRGQMNTEAFF. CDR3 DNA: TGTGCCAGCAGGGGACAAATGAACACTGAAGCTTTCTTT. This chain joins TRBV2 and TRBJ1-1, with D perhaps TRBD1 (6 bases). Per the germline V gene, CDR1 is SNHLY and CDR2 is FYNNEI. V was cut by 6 bases and J by 0 bases, with 8 bases left in between. This CDR3 has 13 amino acids.

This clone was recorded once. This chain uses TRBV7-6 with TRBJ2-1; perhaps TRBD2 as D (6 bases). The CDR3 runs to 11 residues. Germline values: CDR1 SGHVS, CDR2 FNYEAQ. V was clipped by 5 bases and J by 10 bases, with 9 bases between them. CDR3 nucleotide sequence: TGTGCCAGCAGCCGGGGGTTAGAGCAGTTCTTC. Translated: CASSRGLEQFF. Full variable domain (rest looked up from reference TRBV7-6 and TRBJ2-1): GAGVSQSPRYKVTKRGQDVALRCDPISGHVSLYWYRQALGQGPEFLTYFNYEAQQDKSGLPNDRFSAERPEGSISTLTIQRTEQRDSAMYRCASSRGLEQFFGPGTRLTVL.

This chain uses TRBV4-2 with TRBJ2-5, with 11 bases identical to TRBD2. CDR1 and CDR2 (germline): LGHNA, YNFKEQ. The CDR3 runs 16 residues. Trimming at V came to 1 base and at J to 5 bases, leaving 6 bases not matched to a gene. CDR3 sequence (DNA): TGTGCCAGCAGCCAAGGTGTAGCGGGGGGGGTCGAGACCCAGTACTTC. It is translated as CASSQGVAGGVETQYF.

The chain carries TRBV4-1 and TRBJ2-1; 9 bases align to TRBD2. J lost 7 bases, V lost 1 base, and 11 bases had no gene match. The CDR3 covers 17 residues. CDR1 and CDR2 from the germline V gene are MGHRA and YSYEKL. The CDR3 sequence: CASSQALVAGVLNEQFF. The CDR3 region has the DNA TGCGCCAGCAGCCAAGCTTTGGTAGCGGGAGTACTAAATGAGCAGTTCTTC.

The CDR3 spells CASSQEWRDNEQFF. CDR3 bases: TGTGCCAGCAGCCAAGAGTGGCGGGACAATGAGCAGTTCTTC. The chain joins TRBV7-6 to TRBJ2-1; tentatively, D is TRBD2 (5 bases). CDR3 length: 14 residues. V dropped 5 bases and J dropped 5 bases, with 13 bases sitting between them. The germline V gene has CDR1 SGHVS and CDR2 FNYEAQ.